The clone carrying this T cell receptor (beta chain) occurred a few times. Its specificity is unknown. This specimen belongs to a study of human T cells and chemical hapten exposure. In the study overall: Per-sample TCR yield variability stemmed mainly from small pooled library volume differences. Broader study findings: TCRs whose frequency exceeded 1 in 1000 remained the same following DPC sensitization.

Library preparation tagged each individual cDNA molecule with a unique molecular identifier. TCRdb passed the 5' RACE reads through MiXCR, listing each CDR3 protein once. Of 110,000 or so distinct CDR3 sequences in the sample, approximately 19% were seen once. Unfractionated whole blood yielded total RNA. There are 13 residues in the CDR3. Trimming pared 7 bases from V and 2 bases from J, leaving 10 bases between. Germline-derived CDR1 and CDR2 are MNHNY and SVGAGI (reference sequence). The chain recombines TRBV6-6 with TRBJ2-3; D might be TRBD1 (5 bases). The clonotype comes from a human donor in good health. The CDR3 spells CASTSRATDTQYF. CDR3 DNA sequence: TGTGCCAGCACATCCAGGGCCACAGATACGCAGTATTTT.